This passage covers 8 T cell receptor beta chains from one sample sequenced in a study of CD8+ T cells in alopecia areata. RNA extraction and reverse transcription yielded cDNA as sequencing template. TCRdb's copy holds only in-frame clones and misses some; the assay was immunoSEQ multiplex PCR. The data show around 200,000 clones, more than 60% seen once. The source material was CD4+ T cells sorted from blood, sampled at week 0. Receptors were obtained from a human donor with alopecia areata.

The CDR3 is CASSLGTLGNSPLHF. The DNA of the CDR3 is TGTGCCAGCAGCTTGGGGACCCTTGGGAATTCACCCCTCCACTTT. The chain has TRBV5-6 and TRBJ1-6; no definite D call. The CDR3 is 15 amino acids. Germline CDR1 reads SGHDT; CDR2 reads YYEEEE. V lost 0 bases, J lost 7 bases, and 11 bases lay in between.

This clone was found a few times. The V and J genes are TRBV29-1 and TRBJ2-7; 12 nucleotides match TRBD2. Germline V gives CDR1 SQVTM, CDR2 ANQGSEA. V lost 6 bases to trimming and J lost 2 bases; unmatched junction nucleotides: 2. This CDR3 region has 13 residues. The DNA for the CDR3 is TGCAGCGTGACTAGCGGGGGACCCTACGAGCAGTACTTC. Amino acids: CSVTSGGPYEQYF.

There are a few counts of this clone. This chain uses TRBV18 with TRBJ1-3, with a possible D match to TRBD1 (6 bases). Per germline, CDR1 KGHSH and CDR2 LQKENI. The CDR3 is made up of 18 amino acids. V was pared by 1 base and J by 0 bases, with 16 bases between. CDR3 nucleotide sequence: TGTGCCAGCTCACCACTGGCAGGGGCCTCGACCTCTGGAAACACCATATATTTT. Protein product: CASSPLAGASTSGNTIYF.

This clone came up a few times. V and J are TRBV7-2 and TRBJ2-3; no clear D. Trimming cost V 4 bases and J 4 bases, with 9 bases left between them. CDR1 SGHTA and CDR2 FQGNSA come from the germline V gene. This CDR3 contains 13 residues. CDR3 sequence (DNA): TGTGCCAGCAGCTCCTTGACGGCAGATACGCAGTATTTT. Protein sequence: CASSSLTADTQYF.

This clone was seen a handful of times. The chain's CDR3 is CSVGVPYGGYTF. The CDR3 DNA reads TGCAGCGTCGGGGTCCCCTATGGTGGCTACACCTTC. The rearrangement joins TRBV29-1 to TRBJ1-2; no reliable D call. V was clipped by 6 bases and J by 7 bases, with 15 bases between them. Germline loops: CDR1 SQVTM, CDR2 ANQGSEA. This CDR3 is 12 amino acids long.

This rearrangement joins TRBV13 to TRBJ2-5; possible D gene TRBD2, 6 bases. Trimming pared 3 bases from V and 4 bases from J, leaving 9 bases between. The length of the CDR3 is 13 residues. CDR1 is PRHDT and CDR2 is FYEKMQ in the germline V gene (reference sequence). Here the CDR3 DNA reads TGTGCCAGCAGCTTTTTGGGGGGAGAGACCCAGTACTTC. It specifies CASSFLGGETQYF.

The chain uses TRBV6-5 and TRBJ1-1; D is undetermined. V lost 2 bases and J 1 base, leaving 5 bases between the germline ends. CDR3 size: 13 residues. Germline CDR1 MNHEY, CDR2 SVGAGI. The CDR3 sequence is CASSYTPNTEAFF. The CDR3 DNA reads TGTGCCAGCAGTTACACGCCGAACACTGAAGCTTTCTTT.

This clone is a singleton in its sample. This chain links TRBV30 with TRBJ2-4; D possibly corresponds to TRBD1 (6 bases). The CDR3 length is 15 residues. Germline-derived CDR1 and CDR2 are GTSNPN and SVGIG (reference sequence). V shed 3 bases and J shed 7 bases, with 19 bases lying between them. CDR3 protein: CAWSLTGGIDNIQYF. DNA of the CDR3: TGTGCCTGGAGCCTGACAGGAGGAATTGATAACATTCAGTACTTC.